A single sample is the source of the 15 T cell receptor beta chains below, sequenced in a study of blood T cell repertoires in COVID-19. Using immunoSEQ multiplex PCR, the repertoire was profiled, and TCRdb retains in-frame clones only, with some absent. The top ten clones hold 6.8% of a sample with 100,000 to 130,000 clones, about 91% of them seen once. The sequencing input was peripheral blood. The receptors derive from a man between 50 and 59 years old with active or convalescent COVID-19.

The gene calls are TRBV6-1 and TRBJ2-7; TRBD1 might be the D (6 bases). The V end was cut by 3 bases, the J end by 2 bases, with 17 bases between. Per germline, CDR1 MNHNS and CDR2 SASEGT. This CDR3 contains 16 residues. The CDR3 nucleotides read TGTGCCAGCAGTGAGGAGCCAGGGGTTCTCACCTACGAGCAGTACTTC. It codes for CASSEEPGVLTYEQYF.

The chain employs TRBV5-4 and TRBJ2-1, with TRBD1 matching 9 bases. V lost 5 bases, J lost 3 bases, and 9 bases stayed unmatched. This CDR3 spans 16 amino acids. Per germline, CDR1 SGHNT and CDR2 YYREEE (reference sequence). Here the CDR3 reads CASRNPDRGGYNEQFF. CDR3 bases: TGTGCCAGCAGGAACCCCGACAGGGGGGGCTACAATGAGCAGTTCTTC.

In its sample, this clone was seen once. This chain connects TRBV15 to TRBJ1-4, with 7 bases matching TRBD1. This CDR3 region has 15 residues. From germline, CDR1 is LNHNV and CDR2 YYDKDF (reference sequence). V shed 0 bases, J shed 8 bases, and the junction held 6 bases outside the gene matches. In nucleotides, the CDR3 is TGTGCCACCAGCAGAGACGACAGGGTTGGCGAAAAACTGTTTTTT. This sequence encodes CATSRDDRVGEKLFF.

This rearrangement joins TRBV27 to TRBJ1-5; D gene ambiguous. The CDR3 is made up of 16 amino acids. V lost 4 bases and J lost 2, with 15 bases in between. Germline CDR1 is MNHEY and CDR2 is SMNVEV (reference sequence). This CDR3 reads CASSSSTSSGNQPQHF. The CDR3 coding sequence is TGTGCCAGCAGTTCCTCTACCTCATCGGGCAATCAGCCCCAGCATTTT.

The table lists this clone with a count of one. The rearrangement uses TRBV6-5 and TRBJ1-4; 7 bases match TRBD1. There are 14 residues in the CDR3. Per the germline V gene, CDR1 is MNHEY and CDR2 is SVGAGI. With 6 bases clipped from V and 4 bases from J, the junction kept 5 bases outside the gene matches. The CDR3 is CASRQGGGNEKLFF. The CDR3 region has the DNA TGTGCCAGCAGGCAGGGGGGAGGTAATGAAAAACTGTTTTTT.

Written as DNA, the CDR3 is TGTGCCAGCAGCGTAGAGGGAGAGTACAGAGCAGCTTTCTTT. It translates to CASSVEGEYRAAFF. The chain employs TRBV9 and TRBJ1-1, with D unresolved. The CDR3 is 14 amino acids. Germline CDR1 and CDR2: SGDLS and YYNGEE. Trimming cost V 0 bases and J 10 bases, with 16 bases left between them.

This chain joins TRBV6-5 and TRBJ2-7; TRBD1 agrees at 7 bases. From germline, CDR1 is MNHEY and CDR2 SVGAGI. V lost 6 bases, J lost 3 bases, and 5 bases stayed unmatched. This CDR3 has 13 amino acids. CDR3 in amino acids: CASRAQGDYEQYF. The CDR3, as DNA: TGTGCCAGCAGGGCGCAGGGGGACTACGAGCAGTACTTC.

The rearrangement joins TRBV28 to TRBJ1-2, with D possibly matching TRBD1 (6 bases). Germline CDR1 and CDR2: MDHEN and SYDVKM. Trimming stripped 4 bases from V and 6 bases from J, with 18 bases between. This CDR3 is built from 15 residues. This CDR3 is CASSWGGQDRNGYTF. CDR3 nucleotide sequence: TGTGCCAGCAGTTGGGGGGGGCAGGATAGAAATGGCTACACCTTC.

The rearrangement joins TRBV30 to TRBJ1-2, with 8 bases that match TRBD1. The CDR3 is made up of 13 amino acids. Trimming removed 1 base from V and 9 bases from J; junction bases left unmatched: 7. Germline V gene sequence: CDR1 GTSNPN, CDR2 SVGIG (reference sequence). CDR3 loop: CAWSAERTGRYTF. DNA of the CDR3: TGTGCCTGGAGTGCCGAGCGGACAGGGCGCTACACCTTC.

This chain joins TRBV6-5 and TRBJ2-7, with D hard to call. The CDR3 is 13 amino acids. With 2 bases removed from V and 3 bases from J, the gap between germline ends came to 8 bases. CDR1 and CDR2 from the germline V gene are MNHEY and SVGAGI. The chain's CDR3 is CASSYAYDYEQYF. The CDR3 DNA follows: TGTGCCAGCAGTTACGCCTACGACTACGAGCAGTACTTC.

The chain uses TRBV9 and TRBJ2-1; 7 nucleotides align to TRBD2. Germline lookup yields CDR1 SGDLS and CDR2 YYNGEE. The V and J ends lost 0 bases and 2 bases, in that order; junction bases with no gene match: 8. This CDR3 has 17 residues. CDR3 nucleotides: TGTGCCAGCAGCGTAGGCGGAGGGGCGGGGGCCTACAATGAGCAGTTCTTC. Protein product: CASSVGGGAGAYNEQFF.

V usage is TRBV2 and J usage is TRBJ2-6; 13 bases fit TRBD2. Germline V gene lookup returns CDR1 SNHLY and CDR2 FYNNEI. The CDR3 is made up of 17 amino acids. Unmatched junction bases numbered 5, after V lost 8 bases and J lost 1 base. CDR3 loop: CASRLAGGVSGANVLTF. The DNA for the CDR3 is TGTGCCAGCCGACTAGCGGGAGGAGTATCTGGGGCCAACGTCCTGACTTTC.

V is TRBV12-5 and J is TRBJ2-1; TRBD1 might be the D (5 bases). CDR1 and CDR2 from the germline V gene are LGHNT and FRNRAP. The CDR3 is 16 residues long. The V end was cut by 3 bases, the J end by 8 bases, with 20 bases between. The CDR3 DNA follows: TGTGCTAGTGGTTTTGGCCGGGCAGGGATGAGGTATGAGCAGTTCTTC. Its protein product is CASGFGRAGMRYEQFF.

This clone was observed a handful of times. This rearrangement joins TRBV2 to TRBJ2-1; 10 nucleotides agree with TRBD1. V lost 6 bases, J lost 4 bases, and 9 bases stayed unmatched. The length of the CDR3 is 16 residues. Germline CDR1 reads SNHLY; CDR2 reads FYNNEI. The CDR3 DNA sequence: TGTGCCAGCAGCTCCCGACGGGACAGGGGTTACAATGAGCAGTTCTTC. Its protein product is CASSSRRDRGYNEQFF. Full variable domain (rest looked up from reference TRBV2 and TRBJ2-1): EPEVTQTPSHQVTQMGQEVILRCVPISNHLYFYWYRQILGQKVEFLVSFYNNEISEKSEIFDDQFSVERPDGSNFTLKIRSTKLEDSAMYFCASSSRRDRGYNEQFFGPGTRLTVL.

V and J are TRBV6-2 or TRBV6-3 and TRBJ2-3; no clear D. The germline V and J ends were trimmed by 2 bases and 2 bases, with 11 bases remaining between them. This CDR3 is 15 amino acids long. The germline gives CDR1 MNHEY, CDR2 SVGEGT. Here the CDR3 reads CASSYELLLTDTQYF. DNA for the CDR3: TGTGCCAGCAGTTACGAGTTATTACTCACAGATACGCAGTATTTT.